These 18 T cell receptor beta chains were sequenced from one sample in a study of OX40 agonist ivuxolimab in advanced cancers. The assay was immunoSEQ multiplex PCR, and TCRdb's table has in-frame clones only and misses some. The sample yields roughly 70,000 clones, approximately 78% seen once. The sequences come from CD4+ or CD8+ T cells sorted from blood, collected in a trial of the OX40 agonist ivuxolimab. The receptors come from an adult with an advanced solid tumor such as melanoma, head and neck, liver or kidney cancer.

This clone was picked up a small number of times. The V and J genes are TRBV11-3 and TRBJ2-2, with D uncertain. CDR3 length: 14 amino acids. CDR1 is SGHNT and CDR2 is YENEEA in the germline V gene. The germline V and J ends were trimmed by 4 bases and 3 bases, with 9 bases remaining between them. CDR3 amino acids: CASSSGLDTGELFF. For the CDR3, the DNA is TGTGCCAGCAGCTCCGGGCTCGACACCGGGGAGCTGTTTTTT.

The chain uses TRBV5-8 and TRBJ2-1; 8 positions agree with TRBD1. V lost 5 bases, J lost 10 bases, and 5 bases stayed unmatched. Looked up from germline, CDR1 is SGHTS and CDR2 is YDEGEE. This CDR3 has 12 amino acids. CDR3 coding DNA: TGTGCCAGCAGACCAGGGGGCTGGGAGCAGTTCTTC. Residues: CASRPGGWEQFF.

The chain carries TRBV6-1 and TRBJ1-4; D remains unclear. V dropped 5 bases and J dropped 0 bases, with 13 bases sitting between them. Germline V CDR1 and CDR2: MNHNS, SASEGT. The CDR3 loop spans 16 amino acids. For the CDR3, the DNA is TGTGCCAGCAGTAAAGGGTTGGTGGCAACTAATGAAAAACTGTTTTTT. Encoded protein: CASSKGLVATNEKLFF.

V and J are TRBV5-4 and TRBJ2-7; maybe TRBD2 (5 bases). This CDR3 is built from 13 residues. Deletions cut 4 bases from V and 2 bases from J, with 10 bases between. Germline lookup yields CDR1 SGHNT and CDR2 YYREEE (reference sequence). The CDR3 DNA is TGTGCCAGCAGCGCTGGACTGCCCTACGAGCAGTACTTC. It yields the protein CASSAGLPYEQYF.

The genes are TRBV2 and TRBJ2-3; 9 bases fit TRBD2. Germline assignment: CDR1 SNHLY and CDR2 FYNNEI. Unmatched junction bases numbered 7, after V lost 6 bases and J lost 0 bases. CDR3 size: 16 residues. The CDR3 nucleotides read TGTGCCAGCAGCATCGGGACTAGCAGAAGCACAGATACGCAGTATTTT. Translated: CASSIGTSRSTDTQYF.

The chain has TRBV9 and TRBJ2-2; D remains unclear. The germline V and J ends were trimmed by 4 bases and 4 bases, with 8 bases remaining between them. This CDR3 is 13 amino acids long. The germline CDR1 and CDR2 sequences are SGDLS and YYNGEE. The CDR3 is CASSPFSTGELFF. In DNA, the CDR3 is TGTGCCAGCAGCCCTTTTAGCACCGGGGAGCTGTTTTTT.

This clone was counted between two and nine times. This chain connects TRBV6-1 to TRBJ1-3; 8 positions agree with TRBD1. CDR1 and CDR2 (germline): MNHNS, SASEGT. CDR3 length: 15 amino acids. The V and J ends lost 10 bases and 2 bases, in that order; junction bases with no gene match: 10. The CDR3 protein is CAIRLQGVAGNTIYF. CDR3 nucleotide sequence: TGTGCCATCAGATTACAGGGGGTCGCTGGAAACACCATATATTTT.

This clone turned up a few times. This rearrangement joins TRBV7-2 to TRBJ1-2, with 7 bases matching TRBD1. The germline CDR1 and CDR2 sequences are SGHTA and FQGNSA. There are 14 residues in the CDR3. V was pared by 5 bases and J by 6 bases, with 9 bases of the junction left unmatched. CDR3 amino acids: CASSPETGSHGYTF. The CDR3 bases are TGTGCCAGCAGCCCTGAGACAGGGAGTCATGGCTACACCTTC.

This clone was seen a single time. The chain employs TRBV7-2 and TRBJ1-2, with D perhaps TRBD1 (5 bases). V was cut by 7 bases and J by 4 bases, with 16 bases left in between. There are 14 residues in the CDR3. The germline gives CDR1 SGHTA, CDR2 FQGNSA. The CDR3 DNA reads as TGTGCCAGCAACAAGGAGGAGGGACCCTATGGCTACACCTTC. Its protein is CASNKEEGPYGYTF. Full variable domain (rest looked up from reference TRBV7-2 and TRBJ1-2): GAGVSQSPSNKVTEKGKDVELRCDPISGHTALYWYRQSLGQGLEFLIYFQGNSAPDKSGLPSDRFSAERTGGSVSTLTIQRTQQEDSAVYLCASNKEEGPYGYTFGSGTRLTVV.

The chain uses TRBV5-1 and TRBJ2-7; D gene uncertain. CDR1 is SGHRS and CDR2 is YFSETQ in the germline V gene. V lost 1 base and J lost 3, with 20 bases in between. The CDR3 length is 17 residues. The CDR3 is CASSLSAAQVINYEQYF. DNA for the CDR3: TGCGCCAGCAGCTTGTCGGCAGCTCAAGTGATAAACTACGAGCAGTACTTC. Together with reference TRBV5-1 and TRBJ2-7, the CDR3 gives the full variable domain: KAGVTQTPRYLIKTRGQQVTLSCSPISGHRSVSWYQQTPGQGLQFLFEYFSETQRNKGNFPGRFSGRQFSNSRSEMNVSTLELGDSALYLCASSLSAAQVINYEQYFGPGTRLTVT.

V is TRBV5-1 and J is TRBJ2-3; 7 bases are shared with TRBD2. The CDR3 runs to 15 residues. Germline V gene sequence: CDR1 SGHRS, CDR2 YFSETQ. V dropped 1 base and J dropped 6; count of bases not matched to a gene: 8. The chain's CDR3 is CASSLLAGRLDTQYF. The CDR3 coding sequence is TGCGCCAGCAGCTTGTTAGCGGGCCGATTGGATACGCAGTATTTT. The whole variable domain, remainder taken from reference TRBV5-1 and TRBJ2-3, is KAGVTQTPRYLIKTRGQQVTLSCSPISGHRSVSWYQQTPGQGLQFLFEYFSETQRNKGNFPGRFSGRQFSNSRSEMNVSTLELGDSALYLCASSLLAGRLDTQYFGPGTRLTVL.

V gene TRBV6-5 combines with J gene TRBJ1-1, with D unclear. The length of the CDR3 is 13 residues. The V end was cut by 5 bases, the J end by 0 bases, with 7 bases between. The germline gives CDR1 MNHEY, CDR2 SVGAGI. DNA of the CDR3: TGTGCCAGCAGTCCCACTTTGAACACTGAAGCTTTCTTT. This gives the protein CASSPTLNTEAFF.

This clone has more than one count but fewer than ten. CDR3 sequence reads: CASSLRPGTNTGELFF. CDR3 nucleotide sequence: TGTGCCAGCAGCTTGAGACCAGGGACGAACACCGGGGAGCTGTTTTTT. The chain combines TRBV5-5 with TRBJ2-2, with D possibly being TRBD1 (5 bases). This CDR3 region has 16 residues. With 1 base removed from V and 0 bases from J, the gap between germline ends came to 10 bases. The germline gives CDR1 SGHKS, CDR2 YYEKEE (reference sequence).

The chain employs TRBV11-1 and TRBJ2-1; 10 bases line up with TRBD2. The CDR3 contains 16 residues. Trimming cost V 5 bases and J 2 bases; bases outside gene matches: 6. In germline, CDR1 is SGHAT, CDR2 FQDESV (reference sequence). The CDR3 protein is CASSPRTSGAYNEQFF. CDR3 coding DNA: TGTGCCAGCAGCCCAAGGACTAGCGGCGCCTACAATGAGCAGTTCTTC.

The chain couples TRBV5-6 to TRBJ1-5; 7 bases map to TRBD1. Germline loops: CDR1 SGHDT, CDR2 YYEEEE. This CDR3 is built from 14 residues. Losses at the gene ends were 0 bases for V and 7 bases for J; bases not matched to a gene: 4. In DNA form, the CDR3 reads TGTGCCAGCAGCTTGGGACAGGGAAAACAGCCCCAGCATTTT. Translated, it gives CASSLGQGKQPQHF.

The J gene is TRBJ1-4, the V gene TRBV5-1; TRBD1 matches at 7 bases. Germline V gene data show CDR1 as SGHRS and CDR2 as YFSETQ. J gave up 3 bases and V 4 bases, and 9 bases lay outside the gene matches. The CDR3 runs to 16 residues. The CDR3 reads CASSSGTARPNEKLFF. CDR3 coding DNA: TGCGCCAGCAGCAGCGGGACAGCTCGCCCTAATGAAAAACTGTTTTTT.

This clone was counted a few times. The chain uses TRBV29-1 and TRBJ2-7, with D possibly called TRBD1 or TRBD2 (5 bases each). The CDR3 consists of 11 residues. CDR1 and CDR2 from the germline V gene are SQVTM and ANQGSEA. The V and J ends lost 6 bases and 6 bases respectively, with 12 bases between them. CDR3 in amino acids: CSVRDLGEQYF. CDR3 sequence (DNA): TGCAGCGTCCGGGACCTCGGCGAGCAGTACTTC.

The rearrangement uses TRBV28 and TRBJ2-4, with TRBD1 matching 9 bases. J was trimmed by 3 bases and V by 7 bases; bases with no gene match: 16. The CDR3 consists of 18 residues. Germline CDR1 is MDHEN and CDR2 is SYDVKM. The CDR3 protein is CASTRDRVRTWDKNIQYF. CDR3 nucleotides: TGTGCCAGCACCCGGGACAGGGTGCGGACCTGGGACAAAAACATTCAGTACTTC.